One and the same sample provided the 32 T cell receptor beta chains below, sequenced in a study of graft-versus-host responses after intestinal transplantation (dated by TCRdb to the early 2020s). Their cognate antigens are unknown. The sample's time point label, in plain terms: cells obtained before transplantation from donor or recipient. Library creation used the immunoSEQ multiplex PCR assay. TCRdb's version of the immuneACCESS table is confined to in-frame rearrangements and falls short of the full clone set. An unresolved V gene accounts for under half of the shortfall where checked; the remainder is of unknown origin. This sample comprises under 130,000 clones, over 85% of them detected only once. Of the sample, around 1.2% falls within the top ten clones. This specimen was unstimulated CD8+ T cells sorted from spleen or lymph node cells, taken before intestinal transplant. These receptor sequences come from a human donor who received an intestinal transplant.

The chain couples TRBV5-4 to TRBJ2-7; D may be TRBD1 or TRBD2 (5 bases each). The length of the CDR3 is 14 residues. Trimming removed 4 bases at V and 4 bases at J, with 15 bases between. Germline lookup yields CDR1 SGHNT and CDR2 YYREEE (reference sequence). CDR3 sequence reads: CASSLGEHPYEQYF. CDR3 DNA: TGTGCCAGCAGCCTGGGGGAACACCCTTACGAGCAGTACTTC.

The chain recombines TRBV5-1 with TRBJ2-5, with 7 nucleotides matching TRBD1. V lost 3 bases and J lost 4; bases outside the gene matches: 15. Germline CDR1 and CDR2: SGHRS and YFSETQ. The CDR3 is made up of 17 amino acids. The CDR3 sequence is CASSSANTGELGETQYF. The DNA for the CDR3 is TGCGCCAGCAGCTCCGCGAATACAGGGGAGCTGGGAGAGACCCAGTACTTC.

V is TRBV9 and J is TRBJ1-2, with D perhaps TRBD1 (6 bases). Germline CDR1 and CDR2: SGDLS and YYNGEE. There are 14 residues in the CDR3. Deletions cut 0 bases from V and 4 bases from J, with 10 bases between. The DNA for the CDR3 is TGTGCCAGCAGCGTAGCGGACAGTAGCTATGGCTACACCTTC. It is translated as CASSVADSSYGYTF.

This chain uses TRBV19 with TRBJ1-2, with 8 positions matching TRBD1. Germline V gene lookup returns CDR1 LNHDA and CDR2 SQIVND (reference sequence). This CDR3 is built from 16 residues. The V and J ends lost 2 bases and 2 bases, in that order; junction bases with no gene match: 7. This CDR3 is CASSIFGQGANYGYTF. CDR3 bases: TGTGCCAGTAGTATATTTGGCCAGGGGGCAAACTATGGCTACACCTTC.

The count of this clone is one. The CDR3 bases are TGTGCCATCAGTGAGTCGATTCTTTTACTAGCGGAGAACACCGGGGAGCTGTTTTTT. Translation: CAISESILLLAENTGELFF. The V call is TRBV10-3, the J call TRBJ2-2; 8 bases agree with TRBD2. The CDR3 is 19 residues long. The V and J ends lost 0 bases and 1 base, in that order; junction bases with no gene match: 10. Germline V gene data show CDR1 as ENHRY and CDR2 as SYGVKD.

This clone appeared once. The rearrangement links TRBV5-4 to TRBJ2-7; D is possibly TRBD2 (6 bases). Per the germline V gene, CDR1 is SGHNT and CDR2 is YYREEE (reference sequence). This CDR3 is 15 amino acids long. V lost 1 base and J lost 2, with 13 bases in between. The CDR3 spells CASSLMGGLAYEQYF. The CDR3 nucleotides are TGTGCCAGCAGCTTGATGGGAGGTCTAGCCTACGAGCAGTACTTC.

The chain's CDR3 is CASSLGVSLFREKLFF. DNA for the CDR3: TGTGCCAGCAGCTTAGGGGTGAGCTTATTTCGAGAAAAACTGTTTTTT. This chain links TRBV11-2 with TRBJ1-4; no reliable D call. Germline V lookup: CDR1 SGHAT, CDR2 FQNNGV. The length of the CDR3 is 16 residues. Trimming took 1 base from V and 8 from J, leaving 17 bases between them.

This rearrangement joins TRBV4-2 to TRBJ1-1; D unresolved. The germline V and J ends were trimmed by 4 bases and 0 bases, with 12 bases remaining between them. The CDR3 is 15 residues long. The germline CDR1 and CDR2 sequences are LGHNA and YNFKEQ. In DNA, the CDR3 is TGTGCCAGCAGCCCCCGGACCGGGATGAACACTGAAGCTTTCTTT. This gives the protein CASSPRTGMNTEAFF.

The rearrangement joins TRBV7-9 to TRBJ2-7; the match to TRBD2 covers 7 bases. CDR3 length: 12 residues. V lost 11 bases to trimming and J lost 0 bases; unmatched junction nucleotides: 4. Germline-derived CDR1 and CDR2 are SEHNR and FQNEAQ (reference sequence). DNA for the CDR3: TGTGCCGGGGGGGGGTCCTCCTACGAGCAGTACTTC. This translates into CAGGGSSYEQYF.

Here the CDR3 reads CASSLAEGAGAEAFF. CDR3 nucleotide sequence: TGTGCCAGCAGCTTAGCGGAGGGTGCCGGGGCTGAAGCTTTCTTT. This chain uses TRBV13 with TRBJ1-1, with D uncertain. The CDR3 contains 15 residues. From germline, CDR1 is PRHDT and CDR2 FYEKMQ (reference sequence). V was trimmed by 1 base and J by 6 bases, leaving 15 bases between them. Full variable domain (rest looked up from reference TRBV13 and TRBJ1-1): AAGVIQSPRHLIKEKRETATLKCYPIPRHDTVYWYQQGPGQDPQFLISFYEKMQSDKGSIPDRFSAQQFSDYHSELNMSSLELGDSALYFCASSLAEGAGAEAFFGQGTRLTVV.

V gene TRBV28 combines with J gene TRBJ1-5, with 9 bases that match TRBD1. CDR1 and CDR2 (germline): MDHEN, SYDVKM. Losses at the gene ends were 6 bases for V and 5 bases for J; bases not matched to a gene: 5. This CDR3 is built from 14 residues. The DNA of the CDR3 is TGTGCCAGCAGCCTACGGACAGGGGATCAGCCCCAGCATTTT. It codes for CASSLRTGDQPQHF.

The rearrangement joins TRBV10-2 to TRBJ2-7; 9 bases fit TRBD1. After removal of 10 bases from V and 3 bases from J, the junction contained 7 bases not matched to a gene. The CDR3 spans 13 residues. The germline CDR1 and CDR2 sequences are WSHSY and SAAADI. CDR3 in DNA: TGCGCCAAATTCCGGGACAGGGTCTACGAGCAGTACTTC. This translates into CAKFRDRVYEQYF.

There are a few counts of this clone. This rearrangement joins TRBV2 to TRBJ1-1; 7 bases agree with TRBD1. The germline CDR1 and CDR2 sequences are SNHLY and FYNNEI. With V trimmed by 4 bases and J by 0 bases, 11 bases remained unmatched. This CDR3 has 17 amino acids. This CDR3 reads CASSVLLGGAVNTEAFF. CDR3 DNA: TGTGCCAGCAGTGTCTTGTTAGGGGGCGCGGTGAACACTGAAGCTTTCTTT.

The DNA of the CDR3 is TGTGCCAGCAGTGAGACCCTCGCGGGGACTAGCGGCCACACAGATACGCAGTATTTT. This translates into CASSETLAGTSGHTDTQYF. The chain links TRBV2 to TRBJ2-3; 11 bases match TRBD2. The CDR3 sequence is 19 residues long. The J segment lost 2 bases and the V segment lost 3 bases, leaving 13 bases of the junction unmatched. The germline V gene encodes CDR1 SNHLY and CDR2 FYNNEI. The entire variable domain, with the rest obtained from reference TRBV2 and TRBJ2-3, is as follows: EPEVTQTPSHQVTQMGQEVILRCVPISNHLYFYWYRQILGQKVEFLVSFYNNEISEKSEIFDDQFSVERPDGSNFTLKIRSTKLEDSAMYFCASSETLAGTSGHTDTQYFGPGTRLTVL.

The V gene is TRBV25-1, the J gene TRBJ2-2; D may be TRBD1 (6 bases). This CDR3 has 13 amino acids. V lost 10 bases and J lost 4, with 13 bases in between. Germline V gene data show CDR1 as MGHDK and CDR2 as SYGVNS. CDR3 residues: CATGTHLTGELFF. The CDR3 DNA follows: TGTGCCACCGGGACACACCTCACCGGGGAGCTGTTTTTT.

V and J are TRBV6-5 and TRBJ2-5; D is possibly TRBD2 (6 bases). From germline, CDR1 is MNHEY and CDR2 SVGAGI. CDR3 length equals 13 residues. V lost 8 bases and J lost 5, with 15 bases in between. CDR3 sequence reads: CASSRGQGETQYF. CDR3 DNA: TGTGCCAGCTCGCGGGGCCAAGGGGAGACCCAGTACTTC.

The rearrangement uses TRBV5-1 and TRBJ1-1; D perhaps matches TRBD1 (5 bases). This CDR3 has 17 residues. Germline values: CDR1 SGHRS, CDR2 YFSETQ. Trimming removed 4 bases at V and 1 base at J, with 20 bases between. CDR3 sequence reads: CASSPGTSEGWNTEAFF. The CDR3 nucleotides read TGCGCCAGCAGCCCGGGGACGTCCGAGGGGTGGAACACTGAAGCTTTCTTT.

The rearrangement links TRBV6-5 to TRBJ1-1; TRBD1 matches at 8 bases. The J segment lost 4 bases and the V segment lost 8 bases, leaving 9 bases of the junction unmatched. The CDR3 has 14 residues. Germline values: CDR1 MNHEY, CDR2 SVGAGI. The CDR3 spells CASSTLQGGTEAFF. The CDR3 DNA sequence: TGTGCCAGCTCGACGTTACAGGGGGGCACTGAAGCTTTCTTT.

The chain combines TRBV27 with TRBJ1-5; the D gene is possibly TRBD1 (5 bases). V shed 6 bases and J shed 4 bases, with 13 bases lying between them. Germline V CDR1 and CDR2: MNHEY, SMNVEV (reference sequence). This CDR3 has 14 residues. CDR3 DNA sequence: TGTGCCAGCAGCCAGGCAGGGAGTAATCAGCCCCAGCATTTT. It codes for CASSQAGSNQPQHF.

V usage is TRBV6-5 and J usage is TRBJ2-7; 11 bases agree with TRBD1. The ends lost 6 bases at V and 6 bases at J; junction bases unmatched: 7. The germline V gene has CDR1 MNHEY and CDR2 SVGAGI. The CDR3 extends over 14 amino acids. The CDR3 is CASSLGQGATEQYF. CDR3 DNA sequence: TGTGCCAGCAGCCTCGGACAGGGGGCAACCGAGCAGTACTTC.

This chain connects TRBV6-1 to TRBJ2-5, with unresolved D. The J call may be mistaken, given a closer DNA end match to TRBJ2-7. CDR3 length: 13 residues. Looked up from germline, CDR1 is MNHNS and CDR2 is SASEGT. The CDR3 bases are TGTGCCAGCAGTGAAATTCCGTCCTACGAGCAGTACTTC. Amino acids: CASSEIPSYEQYF.

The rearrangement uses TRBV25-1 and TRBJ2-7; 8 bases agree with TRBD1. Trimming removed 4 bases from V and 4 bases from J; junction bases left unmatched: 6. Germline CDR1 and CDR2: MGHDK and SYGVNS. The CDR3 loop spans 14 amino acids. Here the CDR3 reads CASSGSRQGYEQYF. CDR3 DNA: TGTGCCAGCAGTGGGAGCCGACAGGGGTACGAGCAGTACTTC.

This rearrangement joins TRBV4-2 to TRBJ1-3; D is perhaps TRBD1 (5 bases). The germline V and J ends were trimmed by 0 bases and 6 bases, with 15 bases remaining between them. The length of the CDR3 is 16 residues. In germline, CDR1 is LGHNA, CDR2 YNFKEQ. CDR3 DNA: TGTGCCAGCAGCCAAGATTACGGGACGACAGAAAACACCATATATTTT. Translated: CASSQDYGTTENTIYF.

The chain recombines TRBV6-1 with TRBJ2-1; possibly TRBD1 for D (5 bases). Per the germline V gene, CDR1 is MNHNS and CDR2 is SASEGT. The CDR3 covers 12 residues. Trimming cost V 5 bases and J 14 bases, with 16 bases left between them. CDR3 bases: TGTGCCAGCAGTATGCGGACATCTCTCGAGTTCTTC. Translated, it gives CASSMRTSLEFF.

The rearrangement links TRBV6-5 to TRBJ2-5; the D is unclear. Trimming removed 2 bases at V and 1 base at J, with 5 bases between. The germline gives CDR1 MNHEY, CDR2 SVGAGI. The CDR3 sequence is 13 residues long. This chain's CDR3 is CASSYLSQETQYF. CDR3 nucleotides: TGTGCCAGCAGTTACCTAAGCCAAGAGACCCAGTACTTC.

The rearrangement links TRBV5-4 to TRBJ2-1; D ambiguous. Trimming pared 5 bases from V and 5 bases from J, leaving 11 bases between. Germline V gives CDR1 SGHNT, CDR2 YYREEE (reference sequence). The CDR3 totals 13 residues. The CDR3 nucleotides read TGTGCCAGCAGGTCGGAACTCCACAATGAGCAGTTCTTC. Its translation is CASRSELHNEQFF.

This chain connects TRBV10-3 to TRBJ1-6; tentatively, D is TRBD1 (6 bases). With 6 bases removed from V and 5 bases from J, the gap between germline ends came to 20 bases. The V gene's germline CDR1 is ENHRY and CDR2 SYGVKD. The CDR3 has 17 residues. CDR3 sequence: CAISLGSLTGDNSPLHF. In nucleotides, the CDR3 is TGTGCCATCAGCCTAGGTAGCCTGACAGGAGATAATTCACCCCTCCACTTT.

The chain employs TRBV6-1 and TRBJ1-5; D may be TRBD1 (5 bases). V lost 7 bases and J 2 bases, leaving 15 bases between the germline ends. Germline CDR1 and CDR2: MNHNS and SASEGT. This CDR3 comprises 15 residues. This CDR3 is CASTNPRVGNQPQHF. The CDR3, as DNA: TGTGCCAGCACCAACCCCAGGGTCGGCAATCAGCCCCAGCATTTT.

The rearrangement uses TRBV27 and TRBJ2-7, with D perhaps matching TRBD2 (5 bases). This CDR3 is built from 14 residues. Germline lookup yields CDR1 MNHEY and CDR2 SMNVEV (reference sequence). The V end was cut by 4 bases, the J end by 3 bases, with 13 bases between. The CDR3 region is CASSYQGRGYEQYF. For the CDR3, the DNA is TGTGCCAGCAGTTACCAAGGTCGGGGCTACGAGCAGTACTTC.

The CDR3 spells CASVRRGTTEAFF. The CDR3 DNA is TGTGCTAGTGTCAGGCGGGGGACCACTGAAGCTTTCTTT. V and J are TRBV12-5 and TRBJ1-1; possible D gene TRBD1, 5 bases. Germline V gene data show CDR1 as LGHNT and CDR2 as FRNRAP. CDR3 length: 13 amino acids. Trimming stripped 7 bases from V and 4 bases from J, with 13 bases between.

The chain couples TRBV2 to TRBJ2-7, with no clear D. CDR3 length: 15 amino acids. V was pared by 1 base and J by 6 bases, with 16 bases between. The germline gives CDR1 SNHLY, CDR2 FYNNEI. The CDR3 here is CASSEGFARRPEQYF. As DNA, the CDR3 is TGTGCCAGCAGTGAAGGGTTTGCTAGAAGGCCCGAGCAGTACTTC. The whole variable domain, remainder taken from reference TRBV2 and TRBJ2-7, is EPEVTQTPSHQVTQMGQEVILRCVPISNHLYFYWYRQILGQKVEFLVSFYNNEISEKSEIFDDQFSVERPDGSNFTLKIRSTKLEDSAMYFCASSEGFARRPEQYFGPGTRLTVT.

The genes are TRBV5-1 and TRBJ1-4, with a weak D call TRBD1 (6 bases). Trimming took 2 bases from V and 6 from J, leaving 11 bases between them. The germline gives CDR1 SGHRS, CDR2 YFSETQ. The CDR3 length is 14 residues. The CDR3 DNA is TGCGCCAGCAGCTTTTCGGCAGGGGATGAAAAACTGTTTTTT. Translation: CASSFSAGDEKLFF. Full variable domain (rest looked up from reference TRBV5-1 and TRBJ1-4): KAGVTQTPRYLIKTRGQQVTLSCSPISGHRSVSWYQQTPGQGLQFLFEYFSETQRNKGNFPGRFSGRQFSNSRSEMNVSTLELGDSALYLCASSFSAGDEKLFFGSGTQLSVL.